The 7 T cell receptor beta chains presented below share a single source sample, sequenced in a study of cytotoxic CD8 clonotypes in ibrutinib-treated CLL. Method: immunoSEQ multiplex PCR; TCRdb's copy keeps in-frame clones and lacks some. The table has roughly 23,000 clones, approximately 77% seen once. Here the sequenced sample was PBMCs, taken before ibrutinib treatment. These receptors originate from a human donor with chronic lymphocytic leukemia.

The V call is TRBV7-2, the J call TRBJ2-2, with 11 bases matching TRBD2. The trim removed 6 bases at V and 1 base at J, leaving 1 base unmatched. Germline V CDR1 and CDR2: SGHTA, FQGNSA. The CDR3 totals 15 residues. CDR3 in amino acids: CASRLAGVNTGELFF. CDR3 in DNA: TGTGCCAGCAGACTAGCGGGGGTGAACACCGGGGAGCTGTTTTTT.

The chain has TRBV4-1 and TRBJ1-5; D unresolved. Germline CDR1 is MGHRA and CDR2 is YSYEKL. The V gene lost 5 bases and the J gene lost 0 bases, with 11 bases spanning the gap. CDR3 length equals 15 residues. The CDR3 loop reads CASSMAFGSNQPQHF. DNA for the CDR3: TGCGCCAGCAGCATGGCCTTTGGTAGCAATCAGCCCCAGCATTTT.

The CDR3 nucleotides are TGTGCCAGCAGCCCAGAGGGGACAGGGGCACCCGGGGCTGAAGCTTTCTTT. Protein: CASSPEGTGAPGAEAFF. The chain joins TRBV7-3 to TRBJ1-1, with 10 bases fitting TRBD1. This CDR3 has 17 residues. Germline V gene data show CDR1 as SGHTA and CDR2 as FQGTGA. J was trimmed by 6 bases and V by 5 bases; bases with no gene match: 15.

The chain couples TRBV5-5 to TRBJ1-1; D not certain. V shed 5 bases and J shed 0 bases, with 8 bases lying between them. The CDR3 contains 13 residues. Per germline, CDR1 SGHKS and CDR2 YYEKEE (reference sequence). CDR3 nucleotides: TGTGCCAGCAGATTATGGGTGAACACTGAAGCTTTCTTT. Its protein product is CASRLWVNTEAFF.

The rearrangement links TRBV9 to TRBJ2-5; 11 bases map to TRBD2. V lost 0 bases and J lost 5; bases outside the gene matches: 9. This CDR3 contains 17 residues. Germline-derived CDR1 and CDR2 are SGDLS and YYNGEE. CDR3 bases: TGTGCCAGCAGCGTAGGGGTACTAGCGGGAGCGGGGGAGACCCAGTACTTC. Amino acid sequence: CASSVGVLAGAGETQYF.

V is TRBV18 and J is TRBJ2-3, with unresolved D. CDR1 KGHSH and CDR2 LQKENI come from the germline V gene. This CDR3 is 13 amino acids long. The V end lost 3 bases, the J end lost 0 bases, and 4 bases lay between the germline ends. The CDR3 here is CASSPVSTDTQYF. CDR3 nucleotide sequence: TGTGCCAGCTCACCGGTCAGCACAGATACGCAGTATTTT.

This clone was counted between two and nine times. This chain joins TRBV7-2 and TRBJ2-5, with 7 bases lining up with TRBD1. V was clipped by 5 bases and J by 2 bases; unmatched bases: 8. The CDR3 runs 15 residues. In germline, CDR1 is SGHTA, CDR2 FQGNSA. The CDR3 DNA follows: TGTGCCAGCAGCACGTTGGGACAGCGACAAGAGACCCAGTACTTC. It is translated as CASSTLGQRQETQYF.